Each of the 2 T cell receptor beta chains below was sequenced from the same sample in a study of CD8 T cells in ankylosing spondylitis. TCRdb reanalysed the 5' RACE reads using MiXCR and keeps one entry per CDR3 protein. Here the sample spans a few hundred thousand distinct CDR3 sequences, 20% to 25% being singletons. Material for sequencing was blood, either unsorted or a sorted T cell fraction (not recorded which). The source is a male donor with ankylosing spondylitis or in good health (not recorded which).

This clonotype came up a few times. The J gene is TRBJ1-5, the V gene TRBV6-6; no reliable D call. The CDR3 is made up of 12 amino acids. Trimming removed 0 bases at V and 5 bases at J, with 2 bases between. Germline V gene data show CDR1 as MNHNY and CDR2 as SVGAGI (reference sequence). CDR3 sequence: CASSYSYQPQHF. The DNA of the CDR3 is TGTGCCAGCAGTTACTCGTATCAGCCCCAGCATTTT.

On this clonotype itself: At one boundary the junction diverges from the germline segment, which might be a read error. In DNA, the CDR3 is TGTGCCAGCAGCCTCGACAGGGGCGGCACTGAAACTTTCTTT. As protein: CASSLDRGGTETFF. This chain uses TRBV27 with TRBJ1-1; TRBD1 matches 8 bases. This CDR3 contains 14 residues. The V gene's germline CDR1 is MNHEY and CDR2 SMNVEV (reference sequence).